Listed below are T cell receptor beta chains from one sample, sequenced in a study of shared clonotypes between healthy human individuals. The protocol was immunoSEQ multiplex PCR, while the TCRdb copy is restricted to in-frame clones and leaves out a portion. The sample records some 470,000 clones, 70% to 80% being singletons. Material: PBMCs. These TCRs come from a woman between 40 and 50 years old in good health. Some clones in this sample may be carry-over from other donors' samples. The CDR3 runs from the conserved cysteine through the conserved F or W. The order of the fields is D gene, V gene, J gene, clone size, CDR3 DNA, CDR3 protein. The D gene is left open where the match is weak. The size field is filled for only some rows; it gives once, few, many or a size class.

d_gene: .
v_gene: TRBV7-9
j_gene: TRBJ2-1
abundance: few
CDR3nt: TGTGCCAGCAGCTCAAGCGGGGAGCAGTTCTTC
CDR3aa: CASSSSGEQFF

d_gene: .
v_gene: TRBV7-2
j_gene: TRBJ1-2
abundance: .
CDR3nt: TGTGCCAGCAGCTTAGACGCCAGGGGATCCTATGGCTACACCTTC
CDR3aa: CASSLDARGSYGYTF

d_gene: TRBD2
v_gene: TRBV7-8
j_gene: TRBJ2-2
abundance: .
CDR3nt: TGTGCCAGCGGTAGCGGGAGGGTTTGGACCGGGGAGCTGTTTTTT
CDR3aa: CASGSGRVWTGELFF

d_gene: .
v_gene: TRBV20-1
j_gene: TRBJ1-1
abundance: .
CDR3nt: TGCAGTGCTAGAGATCGAGCTGAAGCTTTCTTT
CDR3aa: CSARDRAEAFF

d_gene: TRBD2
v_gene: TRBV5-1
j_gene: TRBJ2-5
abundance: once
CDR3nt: TGCGCCAGCACCCAAAGCGGGAGTCGTGGGGAGACCCAGTACTTC
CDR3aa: CASTQSGSRGETQYF

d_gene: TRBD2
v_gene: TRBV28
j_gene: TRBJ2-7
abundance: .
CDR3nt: TGTGCCAGCAGTTCCCCAGGACTAGCGGGAGGTTCTGAGCAGTACTTC
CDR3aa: CASSSPGLAGGSEQYF

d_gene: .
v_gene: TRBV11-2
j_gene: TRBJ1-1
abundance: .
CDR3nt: TGTGCCAGCAGCTTAGCGGGGGGGCTAGTCACTGAAGCTCTCTTT
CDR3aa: CASSLAGGLVTEALF

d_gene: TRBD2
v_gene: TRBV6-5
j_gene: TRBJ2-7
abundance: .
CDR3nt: TGTGCCAGCAGGCAGGGACTAGCGGAGAGCTACGAGCAGTACTTC
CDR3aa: CASRQGLAESYEQYF

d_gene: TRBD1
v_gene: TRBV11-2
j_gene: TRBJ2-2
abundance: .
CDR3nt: TGTGCCAGCAGCACCCGACAGGGGGCCACCGGGGAGCTGTTTTTT
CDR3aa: CASSTRQGATGELFF

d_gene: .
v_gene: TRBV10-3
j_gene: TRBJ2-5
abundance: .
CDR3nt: TGTGCCATCAGTGAGGGGTCCCAAGAGACCCAGTACTTC
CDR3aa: CAISEGSQETQYF

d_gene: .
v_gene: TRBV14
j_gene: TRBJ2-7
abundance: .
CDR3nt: TGTGCCAGCAGCCAGCAGGGATATCTTTACGAGCAGTACTTC
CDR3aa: CASSQQGYLYEQYF

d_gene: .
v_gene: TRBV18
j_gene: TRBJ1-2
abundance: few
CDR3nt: TGTGCCAGCTCACTCTCCTCTTTGGGAGTGGGCGGCTACACCTTC
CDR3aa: CASSLSSLGVGGYTF

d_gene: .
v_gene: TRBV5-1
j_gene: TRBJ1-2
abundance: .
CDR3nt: TGCGCCAGCAGCTCCCCCGGGGGATCCAGGGGCTACGCCTTC
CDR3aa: CASSSPGGSRGYAF

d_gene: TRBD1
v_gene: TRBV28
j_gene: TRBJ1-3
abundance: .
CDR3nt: TGTGCCAGCAGTAAGATAGACAGGGGGGTCGGAAACACCATATATTTT
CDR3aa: CASSKIDRGVGNTIYF

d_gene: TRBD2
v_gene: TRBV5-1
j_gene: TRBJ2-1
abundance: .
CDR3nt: TGCGCCAGCAGCTTGGCAGGGACTAGCGTCCATGAGCAGTTCTTC
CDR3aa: CASSLAGTSVHEQFF

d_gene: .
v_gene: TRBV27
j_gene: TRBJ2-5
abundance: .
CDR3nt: TGTGCCAGCAGTTTCTCTTCAGGGCCCCAAGAGACCCAGTACTTC
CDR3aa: CASSFSSGPQETQYF

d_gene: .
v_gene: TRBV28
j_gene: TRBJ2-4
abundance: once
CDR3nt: TGTGCCAGCAGTTTAGGGGGGCTGGGAAACATTCAGTACTTC
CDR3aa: CASSLGGLGNIQYF

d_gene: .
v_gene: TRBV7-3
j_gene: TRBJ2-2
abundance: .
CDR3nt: TGTGCCAGCAGCTCTAGGGGCCGGACAGCGAACACCGGGGAGCTGTTTTTT
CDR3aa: CASSSRGRTANTGELFF

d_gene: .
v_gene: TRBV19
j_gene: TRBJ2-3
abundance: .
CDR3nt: TGTGCCAGTAGTATGTCCCATGGAAGGACAGATACGCAGTATTTT
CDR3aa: CASSMSHGRTDTQYF

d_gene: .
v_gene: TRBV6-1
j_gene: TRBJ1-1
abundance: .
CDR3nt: TGTGCCAGCTACTGGGGGCAGCTGAACACTGAAGCTTTCTTT
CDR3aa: CASYWGQLNTEAFF

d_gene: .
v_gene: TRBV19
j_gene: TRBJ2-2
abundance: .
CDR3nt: TGTGCCAGTAGTATCGGGAACACCGGGGAGCTGTTTTTT
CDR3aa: CASSIGNTGELFF

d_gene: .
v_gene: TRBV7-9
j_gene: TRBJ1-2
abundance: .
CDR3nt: TGTGCCAGCAGCAGCAGAGACAGATACTATGGCTACACCTTC
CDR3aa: CASSSRDRYYGYTF

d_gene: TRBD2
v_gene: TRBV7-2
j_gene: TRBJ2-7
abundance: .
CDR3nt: TGTGCCAGCAGGAGGGGACTAGCGGGACGCGAGCAGTACTTC
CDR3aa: CASRRGLAGREQYF

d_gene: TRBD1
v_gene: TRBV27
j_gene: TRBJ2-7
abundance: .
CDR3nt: TGTGCCACGCACTCGGGACAGGGCTACGAGCAGTACTTC
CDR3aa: CATHSGQGYEQYF

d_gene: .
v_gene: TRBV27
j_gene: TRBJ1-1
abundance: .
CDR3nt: TGTGCCAGCAGTTCCTCTTATCGACAGTTGAACACTGAAGCTTTCTTT
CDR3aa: CASSSSYRQLNTEAFF

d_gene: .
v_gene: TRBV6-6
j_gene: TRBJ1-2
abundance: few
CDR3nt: TGTGCCAGCAGTTACTCCCCATATGGCTACACCTTC
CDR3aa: CASSYSPYGYTF

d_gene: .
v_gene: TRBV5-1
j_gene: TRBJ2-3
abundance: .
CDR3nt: TGCGCCAGCAGACCAGCCGTCACAGATACGCAGTATTTT
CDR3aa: CASRPAVTDTQYF

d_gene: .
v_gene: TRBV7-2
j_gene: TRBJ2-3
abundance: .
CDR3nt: TGTGCCAGCAGCCCCACCCGATTCACGGTCGGCACAGATACGCAGTATTTT
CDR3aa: CASSPTRFTVGTDTQYF

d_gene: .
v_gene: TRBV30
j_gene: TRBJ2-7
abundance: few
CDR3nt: TGTGCCTGGAGTGTAACCTACGAGCAGTACTTC
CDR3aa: CAWSVTYEQYF

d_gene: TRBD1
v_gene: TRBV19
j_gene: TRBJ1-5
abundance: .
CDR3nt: TGTGCCAGTAGCGGGACAGCGGCTATTAGCAATCAGCCCCAGCATTTT
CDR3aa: CASSGTAAISNQPQHF

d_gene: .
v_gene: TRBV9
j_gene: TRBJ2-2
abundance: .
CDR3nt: TGTGCCAGCAGCGTAGAGGTGACCGGGGAGCTGTTTTTT
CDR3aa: CASSVEVTGELFF

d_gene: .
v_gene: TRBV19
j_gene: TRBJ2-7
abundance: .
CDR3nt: TGTGCCAGTAAGGGTACCTACGAGCAGTACTTC
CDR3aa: CASKGTYEQYF

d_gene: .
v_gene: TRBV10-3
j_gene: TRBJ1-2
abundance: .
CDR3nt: TGTGCCATCAGTCGGGACCCGGGGGGCTATGGCTACACCTTC
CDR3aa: CAISRDPGGYGYTF

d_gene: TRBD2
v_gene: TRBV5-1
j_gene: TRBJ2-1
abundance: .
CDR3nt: TGCGCCAGCAGCCCACTAGCGGTCTCAAACAATGAGCAGTTCTTC
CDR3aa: CASSPLAVSNNEQFF

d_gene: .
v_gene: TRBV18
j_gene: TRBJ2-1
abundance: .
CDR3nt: TGTGCCAGCTCCCAAACACAGGGCGGCTCCTACAATGAGCAGTTCTTC
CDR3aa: CASSQTQGGSYNEQFF

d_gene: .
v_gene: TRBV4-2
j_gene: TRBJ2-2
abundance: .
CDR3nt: TGTGCCAGCAGCCAAGACCCACGACGGGGGTTGAACACCGGGGAGCTGTTTTTT
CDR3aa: CASSQDPRRGLNTGELFF

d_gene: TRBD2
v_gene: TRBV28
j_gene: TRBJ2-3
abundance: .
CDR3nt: TGTGCCAGCAGTTTCTTTAGGCGGGAGGCGGCAGATACGCAGTATTTT
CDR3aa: CASSFFRREAADTQYF

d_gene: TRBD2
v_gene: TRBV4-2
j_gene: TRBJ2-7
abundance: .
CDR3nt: TGTGCCAGCAGCCAAGATGGATTAGCGGGAGCCTACGAGCAGTACTTC
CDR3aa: CASSQDGLAGAYEQYF

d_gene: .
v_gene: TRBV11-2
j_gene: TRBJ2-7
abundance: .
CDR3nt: TGTGCCAGCAGCCCTAGTGTGGCGGGTGTCCAGCAGTACTTC
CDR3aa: CASSPSVAGVQQYF

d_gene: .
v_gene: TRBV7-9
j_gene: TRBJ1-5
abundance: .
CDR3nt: TGTGCCAGCAGCTTAGGTGGGACCTACGACGGGGATCAGCCCCAGCATTTT
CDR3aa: CASSLGGTYDGDQPQHF

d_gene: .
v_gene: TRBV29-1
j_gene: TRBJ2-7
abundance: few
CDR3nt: TGCAGCGTTGAAGATAGACGGACGTGGGGTTACGAGCAGTACTTC
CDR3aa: CSVEDRRTWGYEQYF

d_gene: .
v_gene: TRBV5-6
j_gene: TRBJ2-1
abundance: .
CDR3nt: TGTGCCAGCAGCGCCCGTACCTCTGGGGTTGAGCAGTTCTTC
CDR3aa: CASSARTSGVEQFF

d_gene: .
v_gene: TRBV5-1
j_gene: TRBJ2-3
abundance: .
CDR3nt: TGCGCCAGCAGGCGGCGGGACCACACAGATACGCAGTATTTT
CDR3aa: CASRRRDHTDTQYF

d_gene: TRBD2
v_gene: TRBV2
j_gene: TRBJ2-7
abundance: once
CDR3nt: TGTGCCAGCAGTGATACTAGCGGGAAAACCTACGAGCAGTACTTC
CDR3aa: CASSDTSGKTYEQYF

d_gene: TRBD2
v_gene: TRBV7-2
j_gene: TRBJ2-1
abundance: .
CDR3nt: TGTGCCAGAAACATGCGTGGGAGGGAGGGCCTCGCCTACAATGAGCAGTTCTTC
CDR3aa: CARNMRGREGLAYNEQFF

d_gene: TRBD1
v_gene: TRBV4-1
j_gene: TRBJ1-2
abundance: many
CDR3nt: TGCGCCAGCAGCCAAGAGGTACAGGGGTTTAACTATGGCTACACCTTC
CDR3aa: CASSQEVQGFNYGYTF

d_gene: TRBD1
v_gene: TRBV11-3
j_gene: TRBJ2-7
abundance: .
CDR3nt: TGTGCCAGCAGCTTAGAAGCCGGGGACAGCTACGAGCAGTACTTC
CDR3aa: CASSLEAGDSYEQYF

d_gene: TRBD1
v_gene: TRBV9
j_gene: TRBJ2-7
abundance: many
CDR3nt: TGTGCCAGCAGCCGCGGACAGGAACCTTACGAGCAGTACTTC
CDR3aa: CASSRGQEPYEQYF

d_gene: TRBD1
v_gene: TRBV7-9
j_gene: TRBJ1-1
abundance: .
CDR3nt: TGTGCCAGCAGCTTAGGGGGACAGGAGAACACTGAAGCTTTCTTT
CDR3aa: CASSLGGQENTEAFF

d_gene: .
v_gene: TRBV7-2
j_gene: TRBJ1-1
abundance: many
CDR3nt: TGTGCCAGCAGCTTAGCGGGCAGGCTGAACACTGAAGCTTTCTTT
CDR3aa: CASSLAGRLNTEAFF